A single T cell receptor beta chain is shown here with its context. The target antigen is unknown. Measured with immunoSEQ multiplex PCR; TCRdb has only the in-frame clones, and not every one. Here the sample spans fewer than 95,000 clones, around 90% being singletons. This sample stems from a study of graft-versus-host responses after intestinal transplantation. Study outcomes and limitations: Ileal or blood samples showed some GvH clones first, and such clones were also found in recipient marrow. Allografts from individuals with graft-donor T cell macrochimerism displayed high graft-versus-host to host-versus-graft clonal ratios. Circulating GvH clones peaking coincided with falling HvG clones soon after transplant.

CDR1 and CDR2 from the germline V gene are SGHDT and YYEEEE. The CDR3 loop spans 12 amino acids. This receptor was obtained from a human donor who was the organ donor for an intestinal transplant. This chain uses TRBV5-6 with TRBJ2-5, with 7 bases lining up with TRBD1. The assigned J gene may be wrong: the sequence end matches TRBJ2-7 better. Material: unstimulated CD8+ T cells sorted from spleen or lymph node cells, obtained before transplant. The CDR3 is CASSDRDYEQYF. CDR3 nucleotides: TGTGCCAGCAGCGACAGGGATTACGAGCAGTACTTC.